Listed below are T cell receptor beta chains from one sample, sequenced in a study of early T cells in non-severe SARS-CoV-2 infection. Using its own MiXCR run on the 5' RACE reads, TCRdb lists one record per CDR3 protein. This sample has about 50,000 distinct CDR3 sequences, with approximately 8.5% found just once. The sample taken for sequencing was whole blood. These receptors were obtained from an adult who was a healthcare worker with PCR-confirmed SARS-CoV-2 infection or an uninfected control (not recorded which). CDR3s include the opening cysteine and the closing phenylalanine or tryptophan. A D gene is named only where the DNA matches it firmly. A row's size may be missing; if present it is once, few, many or a size class.

TRBV5-4,few,TRBD2,TRBJ2-7,TGTGCCAGCAGCTTCCCTAGCGGGAAGGCCTACGAGCAGTACTTC,CASSFPSGKAYEQYF
TRBV5-1,many,TRBD1,TRBJ2-5,TGCGCCAGCAGCCCCACAGGGGTCCTACAAGAGACCCAGTACTTC,CASSPTGVLQETQYF
TRBV29-1,many,TRBD2,TRBJ2-1,TGCAGCGTAAGACTAGCGGGAGCGGGTGAGCAGTTCTTC,CSVRLAGAGEQFF
TRBV6-1,many,.,TRBJ1-5,TGTGCCAGCAGTGACCGGGATAGCAATCAGCCCCAGCATTTT,CASSDRDSNQPQHF
TRBV28,few,.,TRBJ1-2,TGTGCCAGCAGTTTATCCTCCCCGGGGAGCTATGGCTACACCTTC,CASSLSSPGSYGYTF
TRBV6-5,.,TRBD1,TRBJ2-2,TGTGCCAGCAGACGCAGGGACAGAACGAACACCGGGGAGCTGTTTTTT,CASRRRDRTNTGELFF
TRBV5-1,few,.,TRBJ2-5,TGCGCCAGCAGCCCCGACGGGATAAAGACCCAGTACTTC,CASSPDGIKTQYF
TRBV28,.,.,TRBJ2-3,TGTGCCAGCAGGGGACAAGCATCCTCGGGTACGCAGTATTTT,CASRGQASSGTQYF
TRBV25-1,.,.,TRBJ2-5,TGTGCCAGCGGGGAGACCCAGTACTTC,CASGETQYF
TRBV28,many,.,TRBJ2-7,TGTGCCAGCAGTTCTGGATCGCGGCAGATCTACGAGCAGTACTTC,CASSSGSRQIYEQYF
TRBV28,few,.,TRBJ2-2,TGTGCCAGCAGTTTAGTGAGGGGGATCACCGGGGAGCTGTTTTTT,CASSLVRGITGELFF
TRBV7-9,.,.,TRBJ1-1,TGTGCCAGCAGTCCCGGCTCCATCGAAGCTTTCTTT,CASSPGSIEAFF
TRBV12-3/TRBV12-4,many,TRBD1,TRBJ1-4,TGTGCCAGCAGTACAGCGCAGGGGGAGTTTGGAAAACTGTTTTTT,CASSTAQGEFGKLFF
TRBV12-5,few,.,TRBJ2-2,TGTGCTAGTGGTTTGGTACTCGGGGCACCCCCCGGGGAGCTGTTTTTT,CASGLVLGAPPGELFF
TRBV2,.,TRBD2,TRBJ2-5,TGTGCCAGCAGGGGGACTAGCGGCCTTCAAGAGACCCAGTACTTC,CASRGTSGLQETQYF
TRBV7-2,.,.,TRBJ2-3,TGTGCCAGCAGCTCTTCGACCGGGACGTACCGCAAGGCCCGCACAGATACGCAGTATTTT,CASSSSTGTYRKARTDTQYF
TRBV7-2,.,TRBD2,TRBJ2-3,TGTGCCAGCAGCGCTCCCGGGACTAGCGGGAGAAGGGATACGCAGTATTTT,CASSAPGTSGRRDTQYF
TRBV11-2,many,.,TRBJ2-7,TGTGCCAGCAGCTTGTATCCTGGTGGCGAGCAGTACTTC,CASSLYPGGEQYF
TRBV12-3/TRBV12-4,few,.,TRBJ2-1,TGTGCCAGCACCTCTGCGGTCAATGAGCAGTTCTTC,CASTSAVNEQFF
TRBV19,.,.,TRBJ1-5,TGTGCCAGTAGTATCCAGACCAATAGCAATCAGCCCCAGCATTTT,CASSIQTNSNQPQHF
TRBV9,.,.,TRBJ2-7,TGTGCCAGCAGCGTAGACAGTTCACACTACAAGCAGTACTTC,CASSVDSSHYKQYF
TRBV7-8,.,.,TRBJ2-1,TGTGCCAGCAGCTTAGCGATGAGTCGGGGTATCAATGAGCAGTTCTTC,CASSLAMSRGINEQFF
TRBV11-1,many,.,TRBJ1-6,TGTGCCAGCAGCTTAGACAGCGCCAATTCACCCCTCCACTTT,CASSLDSANSPLHF
TRBV7-9,many,TRBD1,TRBJ2-5,TGTGCCAGCAGCTCCGGGACAGGGTCAGAGACCCAGTACTTC,CASSSGTGSETQYF
TRBV28,.,.,TRBJ2-2,TGTGCCAGCAGTTTATGGCCCCGACAAGGCGGGGAGCTGTTTTTT,CASSLWPRQGGELFF
TRBV2,.,TRBD1,TRBJ2-5,TGTGCCAGCAGTGAAAGGGGGCGCGGGGAGACCCAGTACTTC,CASSERGRGETQYF
TRBV7-2,many,TRBD2,TRBJ2-1,TGTGCCAGCAGCCCGATCCGACTAGCGGTGGTTGACGAGCAGTTCTTC,CASSPIRLAVVDEQFF
TRBV5-1,many,TRBD1,TRBJ2-3,TGCGCCAGCAGCTCCGGACAGGGAGAGACAGATACGCAGTATTTT,CASSSGQGETDTQYF
TRBV28,.,TRBD1,TRBJ1-1,TGTGCCAGCAGTACAGGGGGCCGAATGACTGAAGCTTTCTTT,CASSTGGRMTEAFF
TRBV18,many,.,TRBJ2-5,TGTGCCAGCTCACCCGCAGAGACCCAGTACTTC,CASSPAETQYF
TRBV28,many,TRBD2,TRBJ2-5,TGTGCCAGCAGCTTAGCGGGAGGGCCTAGAGCAGGGACCCAGTACTTC,CASSLAGGPRAGTQYF
TRBV28,few,.,TRBJ1-1,TGTGCCAGCAGTTTACGGGGGAAAGGTATGAACACTGAAGCTTTCTTT,CASSLRGKGMNTEAFF
TRBV28,.,.,TRBJ1-4,TGTGCCAGCAGTTCCCGGAGAGGGGCTGAAAAACTGTTTTTT,CASSSRRGAEKLFF
TRBV20-1,many,TRBD1,TRBJ2-7,TGCAGTGCCCCCATAACAGGGGTGGATGAGCAGTACTTC,CSAPITGVDEQYF
TRBV5-5,few,TRBD2,TRBJ2-4,TGTGCCAGCAGCCCGGGACTAGCGGGGAACATTCAGTACTTC,CASSPGLAGNIQYF
TRBV28,many,TRBD2,TRBJ2-1,TGTGCCACGACTAGCGGGAGTAGCAATGAGCAGTTCTTC,CATTSGSSNEQFF
TRBV29-1,.,.,TRBJ2-7,TGCAGCGTTTTCGGAGGGGCTTCCTACGAGCAGTACTTC,CSVFGGASYEQYF
TRBV7-3,many,.,TRBJ2-6,TGTGCCAGCAGCCCAACGCTCTCTGGGGCCAACGTCCTGACTTTC,CASSPTLSGANVLTF
TRBV20-1,many,.,TRBJ2-7,TGCAGTGCTAGAGATCTCCGGGACTCCTACGAGCAGTACTTC,CSARDLRDSYEQYF
TRBV29-1,many,.,TRBJ2-1,TGCAGCGTTTTCGAGAATGAGCAGTTCTTC,CSVFENEQFF
TRBV28,few,.,TRBJ1-6,TGTGCCAGCACCAACACAGGGAATTCACCCCTCCACTTT,CASTNTGNSPLHF
TRBV5-4,many,TRBD2,TRBJ2-3,TGTGCCAGCAGCCCCCCCCCGGGACTAGCGGGAGTTGGCACAGATACGCAGTATTTT,CASSPPPGLAGVGTDTQYF
TRBV6-6,.,.,TRBJ2-3,TGTGCCAGCAGTTACTCCCAACCTCCGCAGTATTTT,CASSYSQPPQYF
TRBV5-8,many,.,TRBJ2-7,TGTGCCAGCAGCTTGGATGACTACGAGCAGTACTTC,CASSLDDYEQYF
TRBV11-2,.,.,TRBJ1-2,TGTGCCAGCAGCCCAACAGAAAAGCCCTATGGCTACACCTTC,CASSPTEKPYGYTF
TRBV11-3,.,.,TRBJ1-1,TGTGCCAGCAGCGTCACCCTGAACACTGAAGCTTTCTTT,CASSVTLNTEAFF
TRBV12-3/TRBV12-4,many,TRBD2,TRBJ2-3,TGTGCCAGCAGTCCGACCGGGACTAGCAGAGATACGCAGTATTTT,CASSPTGTSRDTQYF
TRBV20-1,many,.,TRBJ2-1,TGCAGTGCTAGAGATCTCTCCTACACCAATGAGCAGTTCTTC,CSARDLSYTNEQFF
TRBV12-3/TRBV12-4,many,.,TRBJ2-3,TGTGCCAGCATGGTCGACAGCATTTCTAGCACAGATACGCAGTATTTT,CASMVDSISSTDTQYF
TRBV10-3,.,.,TRBJ1-1,TGTGCCATCAGTGACCGTCGCGACAGGTCGAACACTGAAGCTTTCTTT,CAISDRRDRSNTEAFF
TRBV30,few,.,TRBJ2-4,TGTGCCTGGAGGCCCCCGGGAGCCAAAAACATTCAGTACTTC,CAWRPPGAKNIQYF
TRBV7-3,.,TRBD2,TRBJ2-3,TGTGCCAGCAGCTTAGGGGGGAGGGCAGATACGCAGTATTTT,CASSLGGRADTQYF
TRBV9,.,TRBD2,TRBJ2-3,TGTGCCAGCAGCGTCCTAGCGGGAGATACGCAGTATTTT,CASSVLAGDTQYF